This T cell receptor (beta chain) was obtained from a study of shared clonotypes between healthy human individuals. Turning to this clone: Its cognate antigen is unknown. In the same sample, other DNA sequences code for this CDR3.

There are 13 residues in the CDR3. J lost 4 bases, V lost 5 bases, and 4 bases had no gene match. The germline gives CDR1 LNHDA, CDR2 SQIVND (reference sequence). The study, taken as a whole, reports: The study found lower generation probabilities in non-shared clonotypes than in those shared by all four donors. How much donors shared clonotypes was expected to be affected by sequencing depth.

Terminally differentiated effector memory CD45RA+ cells were excluded by CCR7 positive selection of CD45RO-negative cells. Repertoires were generated with immunoSEQ multiplex PCR, while TCRdb's copy carries only in-frame clones and drops some. The data hold 2 million to 2.5 million clones, with approximately 95% observed a single time. The V call is TRBV19, the J call TRBJ2-7; TRBD1 matches at 8 bases. The source material was naive CD8+ T cells sorted from blood. The TCR originated in a man younger than 35 in good health. DNA of the CDR3: TGTGCCAGTAGTCTAGGACAGGGATACGAGCAGTACTTC. The encoded protein is CASSLGQGYEQYF.